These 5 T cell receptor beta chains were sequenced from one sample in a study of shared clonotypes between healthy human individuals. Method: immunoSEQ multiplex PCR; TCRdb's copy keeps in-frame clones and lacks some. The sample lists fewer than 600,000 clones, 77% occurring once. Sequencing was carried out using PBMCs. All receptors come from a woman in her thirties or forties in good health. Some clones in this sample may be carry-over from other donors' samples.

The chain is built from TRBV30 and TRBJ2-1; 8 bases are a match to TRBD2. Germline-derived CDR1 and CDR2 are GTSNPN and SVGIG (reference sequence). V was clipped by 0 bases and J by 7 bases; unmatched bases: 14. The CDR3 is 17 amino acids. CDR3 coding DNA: TGTGCCTGGAGTGTACTGAACGGGAGGGCCTCGGGGAATGAGCAGTTCTTC. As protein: CAWSVLNGRASGNEQFF.

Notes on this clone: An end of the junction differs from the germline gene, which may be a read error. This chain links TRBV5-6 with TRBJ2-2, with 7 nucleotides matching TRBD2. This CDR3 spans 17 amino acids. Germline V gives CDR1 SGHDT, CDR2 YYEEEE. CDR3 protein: CASSLYLTGGYTGELFF. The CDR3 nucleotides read TGTGCCAGCAGCTTGTATCTAACGGGAGGCTACACCGGGGAGTTGTTTTTT. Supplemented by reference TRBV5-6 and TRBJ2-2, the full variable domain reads DAGVTQSPTHLIKTRGQQVTLRCSPKSGHDTVSWYQQALGQGPQFIFQYYEEEERQRGNFPDRFSGHQFPNYSSELNVNALLLGDSALYLCASSLYLTGGYTGELFFGEGSRLTVL.

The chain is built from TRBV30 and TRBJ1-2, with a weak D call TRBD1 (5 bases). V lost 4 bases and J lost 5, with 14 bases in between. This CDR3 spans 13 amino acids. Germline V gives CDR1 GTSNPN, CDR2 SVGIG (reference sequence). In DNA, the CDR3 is TGTGCCTGGAACTTCGGGACGGTATATGGCTACACCTTC. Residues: CAWNFGTVYGYTF. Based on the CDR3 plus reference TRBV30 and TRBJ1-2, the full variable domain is SQTIHQWPATLVQPVGSPLSLECTVEGTSNPNLYWYRQAAGRGLQLLFYSVGIGQISSEVPQNLSASRPQDRQFILSSKKLLLSDSGFYLCAWNFGTVYGYTFGSGTRLTVV.

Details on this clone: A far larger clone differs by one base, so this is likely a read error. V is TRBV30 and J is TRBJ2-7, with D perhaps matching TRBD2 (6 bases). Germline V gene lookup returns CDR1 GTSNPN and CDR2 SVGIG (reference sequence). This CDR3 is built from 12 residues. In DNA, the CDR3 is TGTACCTGGAGTAGGAGGGGATACGAGCAGTACTTC. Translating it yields CTWSRRGYEQYF. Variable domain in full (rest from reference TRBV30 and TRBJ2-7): SQTIHQWPATLVQPVGSPLSLECTVEGTSNPNLYWYRQAAGRGLQLLFYSVGIGQISSEVPQNLSASRPQDRQFILSSKKLLLSDSGFYLCTWSRRGYEQYFGPGTRLTVT.

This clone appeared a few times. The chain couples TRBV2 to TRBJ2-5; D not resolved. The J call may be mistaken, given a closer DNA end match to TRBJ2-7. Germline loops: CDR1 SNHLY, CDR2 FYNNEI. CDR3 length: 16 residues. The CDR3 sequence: CASSEARRVTSYEQYF. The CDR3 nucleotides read TGTGCCAGCAGTGAAGCTAGGCGCGTTACCTCCTACGAGCAGTACTTC.